This TCR beta chain was obtained from a study of blood T cell repertoires in COVID-19. About the study: The United States, Italy and Spain supplied acute and convalescent COVID-19 samples. From T cells, B-cell-depleted T cells, or PBMCs came the material, which was cDNA or gDNA.

As processed by the authors: Reference gene primer amplification gave estimated nucleated cell counts. TCRdb's table, derived via immunoSEQ multiplex PCR, lists solely in-frame clones and lacks some. The V and J calls and clone size were taken over from that table, and D and trimming were inferred from the DNA. Counted here are 470,000 or so clones, approximately 90% occurring once; the ten biggest clones make up approximately 4.5%. Trimming took 2 bases from V and 5 from J; bases not matched to a gene: 7. The germline gives CDR1 MGHDK, CDR2 SYGVNS. CDR3 size: 15 residues. The source of this sequence is a woman aged 25 to 39 with acute or convalescent COVID-19. Input material: peripheral blood. The J gene is TRBJ2-5, the V gene TRBV25-1; 8 nucleotides align to TRBD2. In nucleotides, the CDR3 is TGTGCCAGCAGTGAACGACGGGGGGGCCGGGAGACCCAGTACTTC. Translating gives CASSERRGGRETQYF.